The 22 T cell receptor beta chains below all came from one sample that was sequenced in a study of beta chain features in type 1 diabetes (dated by TCRdb to about 2018). Library preparation used the immunoSEQ multiplex PCR assay. The entire isolated RNA was reverse transcribed using the High Capacity cDNA Reverse Transcription Kit, and thus expressed TCRB transcripts were sequenced. TCRdb took this table from immuneACCESS and kept in-frame rearrangements with V and J called. Such tables lack part of the clones; where checked against another copy, unresolved V genes explain under half of the gap, and the rest is unexplained. This sample gives about 410,000 clones in total; over 11% of them show up just once. The ten most abundant clones make up roughly 0.036% of the sample. The sequenced material came from naive CD4+ T cells from blood. Reading the label with the study, this specimen's cell subset or site is: true naive CD4+ T cells. These receptors all stem from a young man in good health.

This sequence joins TRBV9 and TRBJ2-1, with D hard to call. The CDR3 is 13 amino acids. V was shortened by 0 bases and J by 10 bases, with 11 bases between the two germline ends. Per the germline V gene, CDR1 is SGDLS and CDR2 is YYNGEE. The CDR3 reads CASSVATQSEQFF. For the CDR3, the DNA is TGTGCCAGCAGCGTAGCTACGCAGTCGGAGCAGTTCTTC.

This clone was observed a handful of times. The chain couples TRBV19 to TRBJ2-1; 8 nucleotides match TRBD2. The V and J ends lost 2 bases and 4 bases, in that order; junction bases with no gene match: 7. Germline V CDR1 and CDR2: LNHDA, SQIVND (reference sequence). CDR3 size: 16 residues. Here the CDR3 reads CASSIPGTRPYNEQFF. The CDR3 nucleotides read TGTGCCAGTAGTATACCCGGGACTAGACCATACAATGAGCAGTTCTTC.

This chain links TRBV9 with TRBJ2-3, with D perhaps TRBD1 (5 bases). V was clipped by 5 bases and J by 2 bases, with 12 bases between them. This CDR3 has 14 residues. CDR1 and CDR2 (germline): SGDLS, YYNGEE. The CDR3 DNA reads TGTGCCAGCAGGGGAAAGGGGAACACAGATACGCAGTATTTT. It yields the protein CASRGKGNTDTQYF. The complete variable domain, with remaining parts taken from reference TRBV9 and TRBJ2-3, reads DSGVTQTPKHLITATGQRVTLRCSPRSGDLSVYWYQQSLDQGLQFLIQYYNGEERAKGNILERFSAQQFPDLHSELNLSSLELGDSALYFCASRGKGNTDTQYFGPGTRLTVL.

This clone has only a few counts. The rearrangement links TRBV30 to TRBJ1-2; D not resolved. The germline V gene has CDR1 GTSNPN and CDR2 SVGIG (reference sequence). The ends were cut back, 4 bases at V and 3 bases at J, with 15 bases in the middle. This CDR3 comprises 14 residues. CDR3 in amino acids: CAWNGPSPHYGYTF. DNA for the CDR3: TGTGCCTGGAATGGCCCGAGCCCACACTATGGCTACACCTTC.

This clone was detected a few times. J is TRBJ1-1 and V is TRBV14; a possible D gene is TRBD1 (5 bases). The CDR3 has 15 amino acids. Germline V lookup: CDR1 SGHDN, CDR2 FVKESK. V was cut by 1 base and J by 1 base, with 10 bases left in between. The CDR3: CASSQAQASNTEAFF. The CDR3 coding sequence is TGTGCCAGCAGCCAAGCACAGGCCTCGAACACTGAAGCTTTCTTT.

This clone was counted only a few times. This chain joins TRBV29-1 and TRBJ2-1, with 7 bases fitting TRBD1. Germline CDR1 SQVTM, CDR2 ANQGSEA. CDR3 length equals 14 residues. V was pared by 5 bases and J by 0 bases, with 4 bases of the junction left unmatched. CDR3 DNA: TGCAGCGTTTGGACAGGTACCTCCTACAATGAGCAGTTCTTC. Its translation is CSVWTGTSYNEQFF.

This clone was counted only a few times. The V gene is TRBV7-2, the J gene TRBJ2-5, with 8 bases fitting TRBD1. The CDR3 runs to 13 residues. In germline, CDR1 is SGHTA, CDR2 FQGNSA. J was trimmed by 3 bases and V by 9 bases; bases with no gene match: 6. The chain's CDR3 is CASGWTGKETQYF. For the CDR3, the DNA is TGTGCCAGTGGATGGACAGGGAAAGAGACCCAGTACTTC.

This clone was seen a few times. The CDR3 sequence is CAISEGGSRETQYF. The CDR3 DNA follows: TGTGCCATCAGTGAGGGGGGGTCTCGGGAGACCCAGTACTTC. The chain links TRBV10-3 to TRBJ2-5; D is possibly TRBD2 (6 bases). This CDR3 region has 14 residues. V was clipped by 2 bases and J by 5 bases, with 12 bases between them. Germline V CDR1 and CDR2: ENHRY, SYGVKD.

V and J are TRBV5-6 and TRBJ2-1, with 10 bases that match TRBD2. The V gene end was trimmed by 1 base and the J gene end by 8 bases; junction bases not matched to a gene: 6. Germline CDR1 and CDR2: SGHDT and YYEEEE. The CDR3 has 15 amino acids. This chain's CDR3 is CASSLLSGRLDEQFF. The CDR3 nucleotides read TGTGCCAGCAGCTTGCTTAGCGGGAGGTTAGATGAGCAGTTCTTC.

The chain joins TRBV6-5 to TRBJ2-1, with D tentatively TRBD2 (6 bases). CDR1 and CDR2 from the germline V gene are MNHEY and SVGAGI. The CDR3 runs to 15 residues. Between the trimmed V and J ends, which lost 5 bases and 0 bases, there was a span of 11 bases. DNA for the CDR3: TGTGCCAGCAGTCCCGGGACTTTCTCCTACAATGAGCAGTTCTTC. This gives the protein CASSPGTFSYNEQFF.

A few counts support this clone. The J gene is TRBJ2-5, the V gene TRBV30, with 7 bases matching TRBD1. V dropped 3 bases and J dropped 4; count of bases not matched to a gene: 8. Germline lookup yields CDR1 GTSNPN and CDR2 SVGIG (reference sequence). The CDR3 extends over 14 amino acids. CDR3 DNA sequence: TGTGCCTGGAGCAGCTACAGGGGTGGAGAGACCCAGTACTTC. It specifies CAWSSYRGGETQYF.

At least ten counts were recorded for this clone. The chain couples TRBV29-1 to TRBJ1-5; D is uncertain. Between the trimmed V and J ends, which lost 6 bases and 3 bases, there was a span of 12 bases. CDR1 is SQVTM, CDR2 ANQGSEA, per germline. This CDR3 contains 13 residues. Written as DNA, the CDR3 is TGCAGCGTCTCGGACGGACTCAATCAGCCCCAGCATTTT. Its protein product is CSVSDGLNQPQHF.

This clone was counted between two and nine times. The rearrangement uses TRBV5-1 and TRBJ2-5; 11 positions agree with TRBD2. The length of the CDR3 is 15 residues. V was pared by 1 base and J by 5 bases, with 4 bases of the junction left unmatched. Germline values: CDR1 SGHRS, CDR2 YFSETQ. CDR3 loop: CASSLTSGSVETQYF. CDR3 sequence (DNA): TGCGCCAGCAGCTTGACTAGCGGGAGTGTGGAGACCCAGTACTTC.

V and J are TRBV2 and TRBJ2-3; TRBD1 might be the D (6 bases). CDR1 SNHLY and CDR2 FYNNEI come from the germline V gene. The CDR3 consists of 15 residues. V lost 9 bases and J lost 2, with 18 bases in between. Here the CDR3 DNA reads TGTGCCAGTCGACGACGGACAGCCACCACAGATACGCAGTATTTT. Amino acids: CASRRRTATTDTQYF.

J is TRBJ2-1 and V is TRBV30, with D perhaps matching TRBD1 (7 bases). The CDR3 spans 14 residues. Trimming cost V 2 bases and J 5 bases, with 13 bases left between them. Germline V gene data show CDR1 as GTSNPN and CDR2 as SVGIG (reference sequence). The CDR3, as DNA: TGTGCCTGGAGTCAGGGGGGCTCAAACAATGAGCAGTTCTTC. Protein product: CAWSQGGSNNEQFF.

With respect to this clone: Other nucleotide sequences in the sample specify the same CDR3. This sequence joins TRBV29-1 and TRBJ2-1, with TRBD2 identical over 10 bases. The CDR3 has 13 amino acids. The V gene's germline CDR1 is SQVTM and CDR2 ANQGSEA. The trim removed 6 bases at V and 2 bases at J, leaving 1 base unmatched. The DNA for the CDR3 is TGCAGCGTAAGCGGGAGGGCCTACAATGAGCAGTTCTTC. Translating gives CSVSGRAYNEQFF.

This clone was observed a handful of times. The same CDR3 is also encoded by other DNA sequences in this sample. The V and J genes are TRBV27 and TRBJ1-1; D possibly corresponds to TRBD1 (5 bases). Germline-derived CDR1 and CDR2 are MNHEY and SMNVEV (reference sequence). V dropped 3 bases and J dropped 4 bases, with 6 bases sitting between them. CDR3 length: 12 residues. CDR3 nucleotide sequence: TGTGCCAGCAGTTTTAGGGGCACTGAAGCTTTCTTT. Its protein is CASSFRGTEAFF.

This clone has a handful of counts. The V call is TRBV9, the J call TRBJ2-2, with 9 bases fitting TRBD2. Germline CDR1 reads SGDLS; CDR2 reads YYNGEE. V shed 0 bases and J 5 bases; nucleotides not matched to a gene: 14. The CDR3 has 19 residues. The CDR3 DNA is TGTGCCAGCAGCGTAGCTGTAACGGGGGGACTAGCACAAACCGGGGAGCTGTTTTTT. It yields the protein CASSVAVTGGLAQTGELFF.

The chain recombines TRBV28 with TRBJ1-2; no clear D gene. CDR1 is MDHEN, CDR2 SYDVKM, per germline. V lost 3 bases and J 6 bases, leaving 2 bases between the germline ends. The CDR3 runs 10 residues. CDR3 sequence reads: CASSFHGYTF. CDR3 coding DNA: TGTGCCAGCAGTTTTCATGGCTACACCTTC.

This clone has more than one count but fewer than ten. The chain links TRBV14 to TRBJ2-3; D remains unclear. The germline V and J ends were trimmed by 0 bases and 6 bases, with 13 bases remaining between them. Germline CDR1 and CDR2: SGHDN and FVKESK. CDR3 length equals 15 residues. CDR3 residues: CASSQDGRVPDTQYF. Here the CDR3 DNA reads TGTGCCAGCAGCCAAGACGGAAGGGTCCCCGATACGCAGTATTTT.

The V and J genes are TRBV25-1 and TRBJ2-1; the D gene is possibly TRBD2 (7 bases). V lost 4 bases and J 9 bases, leaving 19 bases between the germline ends. CDR1 and CDR2 (germline): MGHDK, SYGVNS. The CDR3 is 15 amino acids. DNA of the CDR3: TGTGCCAGCAGTGGGGGAGGGGGGGCCCCCGCTGAGCAGTTCTTC. Translation: CASSGGGGAPAEQFF.

CDR3 sequence: CATSRDPGLSTDTQYF. Written as DNA, the CDR3 is TGTGCCACCAGCAGAGATCCGGGCCTATCCACAGATACGCAGTATTTT. The rearrangement joins TRBV15 to TRBJ2-3; D gene unclear. The V and J ends lost 0 bases and 2 bases respectively, with 12 bases between them. CDR3 length: 16 residues. Germline V gene sequence: CDR1 LNHNV, CDR2 YYDKDF (reference sequence).